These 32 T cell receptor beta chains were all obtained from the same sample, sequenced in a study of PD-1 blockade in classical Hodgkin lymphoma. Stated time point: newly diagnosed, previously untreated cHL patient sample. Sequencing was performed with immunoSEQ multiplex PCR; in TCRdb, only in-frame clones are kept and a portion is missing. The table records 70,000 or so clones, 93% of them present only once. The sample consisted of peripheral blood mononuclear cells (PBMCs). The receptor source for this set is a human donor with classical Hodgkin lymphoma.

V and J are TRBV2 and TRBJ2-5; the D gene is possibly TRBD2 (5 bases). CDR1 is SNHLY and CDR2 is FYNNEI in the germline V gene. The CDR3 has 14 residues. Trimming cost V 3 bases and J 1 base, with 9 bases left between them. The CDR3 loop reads CASSERSGQETQYF. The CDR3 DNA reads TGTGCCAGCAGTGAGAGGAGCGGCCAAGAGACCCAGTACTTC.

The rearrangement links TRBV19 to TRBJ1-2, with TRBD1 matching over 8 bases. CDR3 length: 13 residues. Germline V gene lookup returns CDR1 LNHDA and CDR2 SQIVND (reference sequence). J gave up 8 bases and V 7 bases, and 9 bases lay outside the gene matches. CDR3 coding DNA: TGTGCCAGTATCCCCACAGGGGGGTACGGCTACACCTTC. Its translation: CASIPTGGYGYTF.

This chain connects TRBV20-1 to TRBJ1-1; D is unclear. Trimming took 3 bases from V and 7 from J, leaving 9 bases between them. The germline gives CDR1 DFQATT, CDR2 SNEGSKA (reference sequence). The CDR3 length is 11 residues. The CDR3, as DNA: TGCAGTGCTAGTTTACAGCTTGAAGCTTTCTTT. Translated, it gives CSASLQLEAFF.

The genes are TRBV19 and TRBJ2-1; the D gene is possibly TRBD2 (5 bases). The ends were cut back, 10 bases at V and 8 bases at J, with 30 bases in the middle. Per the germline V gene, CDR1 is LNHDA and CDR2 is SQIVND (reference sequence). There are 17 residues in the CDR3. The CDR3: CAIPGVRSAGRVDEQFF. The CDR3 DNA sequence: TGTGCCATTCCCGGGGTTAGGAGCGCCGGAAGGGTCGATGAGCAGTTCTTC.

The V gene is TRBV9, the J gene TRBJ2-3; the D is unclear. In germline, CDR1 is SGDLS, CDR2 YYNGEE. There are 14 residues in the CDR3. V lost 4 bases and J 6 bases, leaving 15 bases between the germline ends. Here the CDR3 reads CASSPRLFGDTQYF. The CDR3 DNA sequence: TGTGCCAGCAGCCCTCGACTGTTCGGGGATACGCAGTATTTT.

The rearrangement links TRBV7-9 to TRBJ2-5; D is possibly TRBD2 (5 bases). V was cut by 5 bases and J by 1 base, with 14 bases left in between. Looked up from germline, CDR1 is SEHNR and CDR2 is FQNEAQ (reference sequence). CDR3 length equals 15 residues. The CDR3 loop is CASSPFGEPQETQYF. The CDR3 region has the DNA TGTGCCAGCAGCCCGTTTGGGGAGCCCCAAGAGACCCAGTACTTC.

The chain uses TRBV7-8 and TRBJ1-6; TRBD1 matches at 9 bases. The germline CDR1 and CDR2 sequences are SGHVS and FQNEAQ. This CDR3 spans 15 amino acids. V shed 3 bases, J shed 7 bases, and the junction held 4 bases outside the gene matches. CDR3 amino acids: CASSLNRGQNSPLHF. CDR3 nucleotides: TGTGCCAGCAGCTTGAACAGGGGGCAAAATTCACCCCTCCACTTT.

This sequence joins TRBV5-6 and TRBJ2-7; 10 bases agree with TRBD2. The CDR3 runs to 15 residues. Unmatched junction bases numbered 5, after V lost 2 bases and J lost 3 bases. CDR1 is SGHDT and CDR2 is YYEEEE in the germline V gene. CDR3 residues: CASSLIAGGSYEQYF. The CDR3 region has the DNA TGTGCCAGCAGCTTAATAGCGGGGGGAAGCTACGAGCAGTACTTC. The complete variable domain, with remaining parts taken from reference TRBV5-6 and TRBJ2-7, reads DAGVTQSPTHLIKTRGQQVTLRCSPKSGHDTVSWYQQALGQGPQFIFQYYEEEERQRGNFPDRFSGHQFPNYSSELNVNALLLGDSALYLCASSLIAGGSYEQYFGPGTRLTVT.

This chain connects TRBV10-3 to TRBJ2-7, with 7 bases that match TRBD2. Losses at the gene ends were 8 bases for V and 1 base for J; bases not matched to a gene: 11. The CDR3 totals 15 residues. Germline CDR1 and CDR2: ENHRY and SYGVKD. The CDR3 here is CAIGSSASGSYEQYF. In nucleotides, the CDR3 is TGTGCCATCGGGAGTTCGGCTAGCGGTTCCTACGAGCAGTACTTC.

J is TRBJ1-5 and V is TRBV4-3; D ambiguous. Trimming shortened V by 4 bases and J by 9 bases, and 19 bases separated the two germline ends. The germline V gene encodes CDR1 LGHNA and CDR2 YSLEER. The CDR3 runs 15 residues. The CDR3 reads CASSREWIQDLPQHF. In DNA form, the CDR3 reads TGCGCCAGCAGCCGGGAGTGGATCCAGGATCTGCCCCAGCATTTT.

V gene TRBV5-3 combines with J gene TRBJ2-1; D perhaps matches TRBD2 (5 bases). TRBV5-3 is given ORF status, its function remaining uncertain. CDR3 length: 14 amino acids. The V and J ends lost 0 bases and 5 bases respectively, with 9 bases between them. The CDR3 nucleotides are TGTGCCAGAAGCTTGGATCGGGATGACAATGAGCAGTTCTTC. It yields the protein CARSLDRDDNEQFF.

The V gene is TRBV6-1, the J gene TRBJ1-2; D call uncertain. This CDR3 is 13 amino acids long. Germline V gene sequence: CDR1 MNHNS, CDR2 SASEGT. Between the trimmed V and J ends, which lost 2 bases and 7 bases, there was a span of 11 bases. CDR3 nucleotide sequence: TGTGCCAGCAGTGAATTGTCGGTCGGTGGCTACACCTTC. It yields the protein CASSELSVGGYTF.

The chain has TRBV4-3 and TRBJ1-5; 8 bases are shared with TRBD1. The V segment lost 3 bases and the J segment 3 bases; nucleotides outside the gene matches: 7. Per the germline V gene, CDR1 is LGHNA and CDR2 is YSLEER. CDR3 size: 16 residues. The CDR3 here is CASSQDRAPSNQPQHF. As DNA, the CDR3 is TGCGCCAGCAGCCAGGACAGGGCGCCATCCAATCAGCCCCAGCATTTT.

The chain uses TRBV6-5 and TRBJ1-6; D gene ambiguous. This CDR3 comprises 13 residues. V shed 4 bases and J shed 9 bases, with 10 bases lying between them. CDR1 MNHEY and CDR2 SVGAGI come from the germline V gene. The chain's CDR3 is CASSSDLGSPLHF. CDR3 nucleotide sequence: TGTGCCAGCAGTTCGGATTTGGGTTCACCCCTCCACTTT.

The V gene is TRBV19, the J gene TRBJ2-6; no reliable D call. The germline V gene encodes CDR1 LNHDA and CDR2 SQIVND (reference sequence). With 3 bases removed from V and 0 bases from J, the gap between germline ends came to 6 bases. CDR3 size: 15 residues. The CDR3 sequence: CASSMTGSGANVLTF. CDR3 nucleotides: TGTGCCAGTAGTATGACCGGCTCTGGGGCCAACGTCCTGACTTTC.

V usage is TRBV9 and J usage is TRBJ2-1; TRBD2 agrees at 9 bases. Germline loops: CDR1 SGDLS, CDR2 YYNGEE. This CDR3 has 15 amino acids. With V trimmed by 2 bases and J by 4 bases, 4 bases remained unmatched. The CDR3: CASSVSSGVYNEQFF. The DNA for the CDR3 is TGTGCCAGCAGCGTTTCTAGCGGGGTTTACAATGAGCAGTTCTTC.

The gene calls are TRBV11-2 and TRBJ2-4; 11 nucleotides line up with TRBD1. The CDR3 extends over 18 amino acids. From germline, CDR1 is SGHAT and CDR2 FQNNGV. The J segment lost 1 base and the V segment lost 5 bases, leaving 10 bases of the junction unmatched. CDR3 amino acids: CASSTGTGGTLAKNIQYF. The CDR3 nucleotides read TGTGCCAGCAGCACCGGGACAGGGGGAACGTTGGCCAAAAACATTCAGTACTTC.

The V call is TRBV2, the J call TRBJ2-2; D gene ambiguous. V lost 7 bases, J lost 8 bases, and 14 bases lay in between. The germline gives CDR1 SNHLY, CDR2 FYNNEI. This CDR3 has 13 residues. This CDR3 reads CASNPRSGGELFF. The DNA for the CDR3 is TGTGCCAGCAACCCCCGCTCGGGTGGGGAGCTGTTTTTT.

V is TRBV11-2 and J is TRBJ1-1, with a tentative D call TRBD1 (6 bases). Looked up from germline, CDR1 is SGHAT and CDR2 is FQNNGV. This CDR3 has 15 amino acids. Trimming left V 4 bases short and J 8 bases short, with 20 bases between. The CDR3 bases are TGTGCCAGCAGCTCAACGCTCCCACGGACAGAAGAAGCTTTCTTT. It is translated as CASSSTLPRTEEAFF.

The CDR3 DNA reads as TGTGCCAGCAGTGAAGCACCTAATGGGGGGGTCGTGTATGGCTACACCTTC. Protein product: CASSEAPNGGVVYGYTF. This sequence joins TRBV6-1 and TRBJ1-2, with D perhaps TRBD1 (5 bases). The CDR3 is 17 amino acids. Germline-derived CDR1 and CDR2 are MNHNS and SASEGT. The germline V and J ends were trimmed by 0 bases and 5 bases, with 19 bases remaining between them.

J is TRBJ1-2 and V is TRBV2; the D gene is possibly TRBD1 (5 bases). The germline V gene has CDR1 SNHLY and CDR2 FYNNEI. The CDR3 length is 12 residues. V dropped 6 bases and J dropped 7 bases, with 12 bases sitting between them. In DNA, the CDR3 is TGTGCCAGCAGGGCAGGGTTCGGTGGCTACACCTTC. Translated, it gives CASRAGFGGYTF.

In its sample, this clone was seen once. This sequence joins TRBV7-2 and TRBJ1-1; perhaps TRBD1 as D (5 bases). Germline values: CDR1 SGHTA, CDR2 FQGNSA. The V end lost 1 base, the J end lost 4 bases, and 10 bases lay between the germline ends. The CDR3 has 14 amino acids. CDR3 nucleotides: TGTGCCAGCAGCTTAGTGAGGGGTGCCACTGAAGCTTTCTTT. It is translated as CASSLVRGATEAFF. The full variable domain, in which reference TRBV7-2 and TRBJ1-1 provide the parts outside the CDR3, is GAGVSQSPSNKVTEKGKDVELRCDPISGHTALYWYRQSLGQGLEFLIYFQGNSAPDKSGLPSDRFSAERTGGSVSTLTIQRTQQEDSAVYLCASSLVRGATEAFFGQGTRLTVV.

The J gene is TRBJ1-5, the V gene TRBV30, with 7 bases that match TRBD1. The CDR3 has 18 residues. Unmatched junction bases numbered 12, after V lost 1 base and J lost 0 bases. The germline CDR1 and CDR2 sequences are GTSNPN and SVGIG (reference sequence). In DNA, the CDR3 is TGTGCCTGGAGTGCGTACCCTTTACAGGGGCTTAGCAATCAGCCCCAGCATTTT. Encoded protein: CAWSAYPLQGLSNQPQHF.

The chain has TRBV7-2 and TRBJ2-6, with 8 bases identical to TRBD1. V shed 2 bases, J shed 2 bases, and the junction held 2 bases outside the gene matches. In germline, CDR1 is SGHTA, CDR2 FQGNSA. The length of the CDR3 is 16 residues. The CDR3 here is CASSLSGGAGANVLTF. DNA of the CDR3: TGTGCCAGCAGCTTATCAGGGGGCGCTGGGGCCAACGTCCTGACTTTC.

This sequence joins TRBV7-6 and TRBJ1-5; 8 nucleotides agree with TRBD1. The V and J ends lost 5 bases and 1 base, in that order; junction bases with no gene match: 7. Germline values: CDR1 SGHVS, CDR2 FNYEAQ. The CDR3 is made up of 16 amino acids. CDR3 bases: TGTGCCAGCAGCCCCGGACAGGGTGTCAGCAATCAGCCCCAGCATTTT. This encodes CASSPGQGVSNQPQHF. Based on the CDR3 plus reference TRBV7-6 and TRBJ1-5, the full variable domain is GAGVSQSPRYKVTKRGQDVALRCDPISGHVSLYWYRQALGQGPEFLTYFNYEAQQDKSGLPNDRFSAERPEGSISTLTIQRTEQRDSAMYRCASSPGQGVSNQPQHFGDGTRLSIL.

In nucleotides, the CDR3 is TGTGCCAGCAGTGACTTAGGACAGGGCCATCAGCCCCAGCATTTT. Its protein product is CASSDLGQGHQPQHF. The chain employs TRBV6-1 and TRBJ1-5; 8 positions match TRBD1. J gave up 5 bases and V 3 bases, and 6 bases lay outside the gene matches. The germline CDR1 and CDR2 sequences are MNHNS and SASEGT. The CDR3 runs 15 residues.

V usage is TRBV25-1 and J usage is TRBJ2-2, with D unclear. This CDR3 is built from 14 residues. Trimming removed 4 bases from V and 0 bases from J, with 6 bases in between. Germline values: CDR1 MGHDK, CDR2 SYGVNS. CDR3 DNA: TGTGCCAGCAGTGCCCAAACGAACACCGGGGAGCTGTTTTTT. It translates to CASSAQTNTGELFF.

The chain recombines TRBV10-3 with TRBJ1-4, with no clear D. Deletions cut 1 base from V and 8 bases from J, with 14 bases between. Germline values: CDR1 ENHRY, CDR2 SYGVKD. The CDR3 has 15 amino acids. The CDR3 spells CAISEYEQRLEKLFF. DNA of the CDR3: TGTGCCATCAGTGAGTATGAGCAAAGATTGGAAAAACTGTTTTTT.

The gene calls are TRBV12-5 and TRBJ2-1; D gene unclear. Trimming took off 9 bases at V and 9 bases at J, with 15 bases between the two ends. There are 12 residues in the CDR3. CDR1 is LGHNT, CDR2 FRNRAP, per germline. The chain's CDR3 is CARRTAGGEQFF. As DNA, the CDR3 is TGTGCTAGAAGGACGGCTGGTGGTGAGCAGTTCTTC.

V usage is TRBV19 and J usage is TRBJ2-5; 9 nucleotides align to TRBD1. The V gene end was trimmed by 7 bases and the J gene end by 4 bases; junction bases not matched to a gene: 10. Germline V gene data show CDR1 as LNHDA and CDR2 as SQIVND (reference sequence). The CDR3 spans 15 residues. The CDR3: CASTRTGTGSETQYF. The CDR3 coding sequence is TGTGCCAGTACCCGAACCGGGACAGGGTCAGAGACCCAGTACTTC.

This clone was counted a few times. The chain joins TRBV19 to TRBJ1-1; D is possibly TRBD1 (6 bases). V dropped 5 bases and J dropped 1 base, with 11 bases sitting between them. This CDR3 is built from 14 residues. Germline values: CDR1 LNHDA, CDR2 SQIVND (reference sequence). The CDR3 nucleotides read TGTGCCAGTAGTGCCGGGACAACGAACACTGAAGCTTTCTTT. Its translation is CASSAGTTNTEAFF.

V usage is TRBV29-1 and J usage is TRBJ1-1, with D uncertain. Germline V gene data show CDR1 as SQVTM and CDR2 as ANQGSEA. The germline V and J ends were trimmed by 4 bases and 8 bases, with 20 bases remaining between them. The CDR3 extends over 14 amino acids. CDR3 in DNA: TGCAGCGTTGCCGGCATAGGTGGTGGCTACGAAGCTTTCTTT. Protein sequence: CSVAGIGGGYEAFF.